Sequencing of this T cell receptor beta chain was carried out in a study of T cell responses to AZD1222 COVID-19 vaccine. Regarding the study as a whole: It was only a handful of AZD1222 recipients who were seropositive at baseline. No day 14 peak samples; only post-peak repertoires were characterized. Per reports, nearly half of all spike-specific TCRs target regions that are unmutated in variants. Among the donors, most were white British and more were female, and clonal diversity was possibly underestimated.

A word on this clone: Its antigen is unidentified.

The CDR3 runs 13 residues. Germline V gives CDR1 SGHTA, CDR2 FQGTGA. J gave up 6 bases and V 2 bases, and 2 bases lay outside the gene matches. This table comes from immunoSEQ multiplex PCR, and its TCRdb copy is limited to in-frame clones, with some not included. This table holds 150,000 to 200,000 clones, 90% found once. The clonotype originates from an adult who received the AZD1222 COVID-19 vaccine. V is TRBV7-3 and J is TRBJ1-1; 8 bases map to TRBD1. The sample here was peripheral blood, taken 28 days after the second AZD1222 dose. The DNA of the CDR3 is TGTGCCAGCAGCTTAGACAGGGGCGCTGAAGCTTTCTTT. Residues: CASSLDRGAEAFF.